A single sample gave rise to the 4 T cell receptor beta chains below, sequenced in a study of blood T cells in healthy people across ages. It was with a sample-barcoded 5' primer and a J-beta primer mix that a second PCR of roughly 7 to 12 cycles was run. One entry per CDR3 protein results from TCRdb running MiXCR on the 5' RACE reads. The table includes roughly 800,000 distinct CDR3 sequences, roughly 60% detected once. Sequencing input: blood. These receptors were taken from a man aged 25-45 years in good health.

The chain combines TRBV11-2 with TRBJ1-2; a weak D match, TRBD1 (5 bases). This CDR3 is built from 13 residues. Germline V gene sequence: CDR1 SGHAT, CDR2 FQNNGV. V was shortened by 8 bases and J by 1 base, with 11 bases between the two germline ends. CDR3 amino acids: CASGAELNYGYTF. DNA of the CDR3: TGTGCCAGCGGGGCAGAGCTTAACTATGGCTACACCTTC.

The chain has TRBV12-3 or TRBV12-4 and TRBJ1-1, with D tentatively TRBD1 (6 bases). V gave up 5 bases and J gave up 12 bases, with 19 bases separating them. The CDR3 length is 13 residues. DNA of the CDR3: TGTGCCAGCAGTCCCTACCCCGGGGGGCTGACTTTCTTT. Translation gives CASSPYPGGLTFF.

On this clonotype: The junction departs from the called germline gene at one end, perhaps through a read error. J is TRBJ2-1 and V is TRBV12-3 or TRBV12-4, with a weak D call TRBD1 (5 bases). The CDR3 runs to 13 residues. This CDR3 reads CAGSLEFRTRQFF. CDR3 DNA: TGTGCCGGCAGTTTAGAATTTAGGACACGGCAGTTCTTC.

The V and J genes are TRBV18 and TRBJ2-1, with D possibly being TRBD1 or TRBD2 (5 bases each). V was clipped by 0 bases and J by 9 bases, with 18 bases between them. The CDR3 contains 16 residues. The germline CDR1 and CDR2 sequences are KGHSH and LQKENI. This chain's CDR3 is CASSPPPGPLGSEQFF. CDR3 nucleotides: TGTGCCAGCTCACCACCACCGGGACCCTTAGGGAGTGAGCAGTTCTTC.